The T cell receptor beta chain under discussion was sequenced for a study of blood T cells in healthy people across ages. Those donating, healthy Caucasian individuals from Russia, were aged 6 to 90. Each sample yielded at least 6 micrograms of PBMC total RNA. Through a sample-barcoded 5' primer and a J-beta primer mix, a second PCR was run for about 6 to 12 cycles. TCRdb analysed the 5' RACE reads with MiXCR anew, one entry per CDR3 protein. The sample consists of roughly 1.7 million distinct CDR3 sequences, about 35% of them appearing once. The germline gives CDR1 KGHSH, CDR2 LQKENI. J was trimmed by 0 bases and V by 5 bases; bases with no gene match: 7. This CDR3 is 16 amino acids long.

The clonotype originates from a woman aged 25-40 years in good health. The specimen was blood. The V gene is TRBV18, the J gene TRBJ2-1, with 7 positions matching TRBD1. The CDR3 region has the DNA TGTGCCAGCTCATCCCGACAGGGCCCCTCCTACAATGAGCAGTTCTTC. Encoded protein: CASSSRQGPSYNEQFF.